Described below is a single TCR beta chain sequence and its context. Its matching antigen is unknown. This sample was included in a study of T cell responses to AZD1222 COVID-19 vaccine. This CDR3 comprises 14 residues. Germline CDR1 GTSNPN, CDR2 SVGIG (reference sequence). The V end lost 1 base, the J end lost 0 bases, and 6 bases lay between the germline ends. Findings and limits, study-wide: Clonal diversity may have been underestimated, and the donors were mostly white British, with more females than males.

Doses given second, at about 4 or about 12 weeks, were pooled. Sequencing used immunoSEQ multiplex PCR; TCRdb keeps in-frame clones, though not all of them. The sample has tens of thousands of clones, 80% to 95% seen once. The V gene is TRBV30, the J gene TRBJ1-4; D ambiguous. The sequence derives from an adult who received the AZD1222 COVID-19 vaccine. This specimen was peripheral blood, taken 28 days after the second AZD1222 dose. The CDR3, as DNA: TGTGCCTGGAGTGGCCATACAACTAATGAAAAACTGTTTTTT. Amino acids: CAWSGHTTNEKLFF.